This TCR beta chain came from a study of T-cell reconstitution after alpha-beta-depleted transplantation in children. The germline CDR1 and CDR2 sequences are SGHTA and FQGNSA. This CDR3 is 16 amino acids long. V was shortened by 2 bases and J by 0 bases, with 11 bases between the two germline ends. During its preparation, the TCRbeta library received unique molecular identifiers. TCRdb recomputed calls from the PCR reads with MiXCR, one row per CDR3 protein. This sample has about 610,000 distinct CDR3 sequences, with roughly a tenth found just once. This clonotype has just a few counts. The chain has TRBV7-2 and TRBJ2-4; no clear D. The specimen comprised PBMCs from the stem cell graft donor, sampled from the stem cell graft. This clonotype originated in a human donor who donated a stem cell graft to a child with acute myeloid leukemia. The CDR3 DNA follows: TGTGCCAGCAGCTTAATCGGCTCCCCAGCCAAAAACATTCAGTACTTC. It specifies CASSLIGSPAKNIQYF.